Listed here are 27 T cell receptor beta chains from one sample, sequenced in a study of early T cells in non-severe SARS-CoV-2 infection. Each CDR3 protein is one row after TCRdb ran MiXCR on the 5' RACE reads. In the table there are tens of thousands of distinct CDR3 sequences, approximately 12% of which are singletons. The specimen sequenced was whole blood. The receptor source for this set is an adult who was a healthcare worker with PCR-confirmed SARS-CoV-2 infection or an uninfected control (not recorded which).

J is TRBJ1-6 and V is TRBV7-9; 7 bases are shared with TRBD1. Germline CDR1 is SEHNR and CDR2 is FQNEAQ (reference sequence). The CDR3 loop spans 15 amino acids. V lost 3 bases and J lost 8; bases outside the gene matches: 7. The DNA for the CDR3 is TGTGCCAGCAGCTTTACAGGGGTGGGAGATTCACCCCTCCACTTT. The encoded protein is CASSFTGVGDSPLHF.

The chain employs TRBV7-9 and TRBJ1-2; possibly TRBD1 for D (5 bases). This CDR3 region has 15 residues. In germline, CDR1 is SEHNR, CDR2 FQNEAQ (reference sequence). V lost 2 bases and J lost 6, with 16 bases in between. CDR3 bases: TGTGCCAGCAGCTTATCCTGGGACGTCTCAAATGGCTACACCTTC. Amino acids: CASSLSWDVSNGYTF.

The rearrangement uses TRBV4-1 and TRBJ2-1; TRBD1 matches at 9 bases. V lost 2 bases, J lost 9 bases, and 5 bases stayed unmatched. The CDR3 spans 14 residues. Germline V gives CDR1 MGHRA, CDR2 YSYEKL. The CDR3 DNA reads as TGCGCCAGCAGCCAAAACAGGGGGCGGGGTGAGCAGTTCTTC. Protein sequence: CASSQNRGRGEQFF.

CDR3 region: CASSLGGNHYGYTF. The CDR3 coding sequence is TGTGCCAGCAGTTTGGGCGGGAACCACTATGGCTACACCTTC. V is TRBV12-3 or TRBV12-4 and J is TRBJ1-2; the D is unclear. The CDR3 spans 14 residues. Trimming cost V 3 bases and J 3 bases, with 11 bases left between them.

This clonotype has a handful of counts. V and J are TRBV7-9 and TRBJ1-4; tentative D call: TRBD1 (6 bases). Germline CDR1 reads SEHNR; CDR2 reads FQNEAQ (reference sequence). V dropped 3 bases and J dropped 7 bases, with 15 bases sitting between them. The CDR3 covers 15 residues. CDR3: CASSFQRGIGEKLFF. The CDR3 coding sequence is TGTGCCAGCAGCTTTCAGAGGGGGATAGGTGAAAAACTGTTTTTT. Complete variable domain (other parts from reference TRBV7-9 and TRBJ1-4): DTGVSQNPRHKITKRGQNVTFRCDPISEHNRLYWYRQTLGQGPEFLTYFQNEAQLEKSRLLSDRFSAERPKGSFSTLEIQRTEQGDSAMYLCASSFQRGIGEKLFFGSGTQLSVL.

This clonotype appeared many times. CDR3 sequence (DNA): TGTGCCAGCCGTGGTGTCGATAATTCACCCCTCCACTTT. It encodes CASRGVDNSPLHF. The chain combines TRBV3-1 with TRBJ1-6; D ambiguous. V gave up 8 bases and J gave up 5 bases, with 10 bases separating them. Germline loops: CDR1 LGHDT, CDR2 YNNKEL (reference sequence). CDR3 size: 13 residues.

V gene TRBV27 combines with J gene TRBJ2-2; 8 bases map to TRBD1. V trimming: 7 bases; J trimming: 0 bases; junction bases outside the gene matches: 4. Germline CDR1 reads MNHEY; CDR2 reads SMNVEV (reference sequence). This CDR3 spans 15 amino acids. The CDR3 loop is CASKRGQANTGELFF. DNA for the CDR3: TGTGCCAGCAAGAGGGGACAGGCGAACACCGGGGAGCTGTTTTTT.

The chain links TRBV15 to TRBJ1-2, with 7 bases that match TRBD1. The CDR3 sequence is 13 residues long. V lost 3 bases, J lost 7 bases, and 5 bases stayed unmatched. CDR1 is LNHNV, CDR2 YYDKDF, per germline (reference sequence). CDR3 coding DNA: TGTGCCACCAGCAGGGACAGGTGGCTTGGCTACACCTTC. Protein: CATSRDRWLGYTF.

This clonotype was seen only a few times. J is TRBJ1-1 and V is TRBV20-1; D is undetermined. CDR1 and CDR2 from the germline V gene are DFQATT and SNEGSKA (reference sequence). This CDR3 is 14 amino acids long. V lost 6 bases and J 4 bases, leaving 18 bases between the germline ends. The CDR3 bases are TGCAGTGCCCTAATGGGGATTGCGGCCACTGAAGCTTTCTTT. Its translation is CSALMGIAATEAFF.

The CDR3 sequence is CSVELADYEQYF. The CDR3 region has the DNA TGCAGCGTTGAACTAGCGGACTACGAGCAGTACTTC. The V and J genes are TRBV29-1 and TRBJ2-7; 7 positions agree with TRBD2. Trimming cost V 2 bases and J 3 bases; bases outside gene matches: 1. The germline V gene has CDR1 SQVTM and CDR2 ANQGSEA. This CDR3 comprises 12 residues.

The V gene is TRBV9, the J gene TRBJ1-1; unclear D gene. The V gene lost 4 bases and the J gene lost 1 base, with 11 bases spanning the gap. The CDR3 runs 14 residues. The germline V gene encodes CDR1 SGDLS and CDR2 YYNGEE. DNA of the CDR3: TGTGCCAGCAGCATCAGGCCCCAGAACACTGAAGCTTTCTTT. As protein: CASSIRPQNTEAFF.

This sequence joins TRBV3-1 and TRBJ2-5, with D unresolved. This CDR3 is built from 12 residues. Between the trimmed V and J ends, which lost 1 base and 1 base, there was a span of 1 base. The germline V gene has CDR1 LGHDT and CDR2 YNNKEL (reference sequence). CDR3 in DNA: TGTGCCAGCAGCCAAGGCCAAGAGACCCAGTACTTC. Translating gives CASSQGQETQYF.

There are many counts of this clonotype. The chain uses TRBV6-5 and TRBJ1-5; D is ambiguous. CDR3 length: 14 amino acids. Trimming took off 2 bases at V and 5 bases at J, with 10 bases between the two ends. Germline V gene lookup returns CDR1 MNHEY and CDR2 SVGAGI. The CDR3 spells CASSYTDGDQPQHF. The DNA for the CDR3 is TGTGCCAGCAGTTACACGGACGGTGATCAGCCCCAGCATTTT.

V is TRBV28 and J is TRBJ2-7; D is possibly TRBD1 or TRBD2 (6 bases each). This CDR3 contains 14 residues. From germline, CDR1 is MDHEN and CDR2 SYDVKM. V was pared by 5 bases and J by 6 bases, with 17 bases between. The CDR3 sequence is CASSLGQHGGEQYF. The CDR3 DNA sequence: TGTGCCAGCAGTCTAGGACAGCACGGGGGCGAGCAGTACTTC.

The chain combines TRBV5-5 with TRBJ1-4; TRBD1 matches at 8 bases. The junction had 9 bases not matched to a gene; V was cut back by 5 bases and J by 0 bases. The CDR3 is made up of 17 amino acids. The germline CDR1 and CDR2 sequences are SGHKS and YYEKEE (reference sequence). CDR3: CASRKDREEATNEKLFF. DNA for the CDR3: TGTGCCAGCAGAAAGGACAGGGAAGAAGCAACTAATGAAAAACTGTTTTTT.

This clonotype was counted ten times or more. The chain joins TRBV7-2 to TRBJ2-3; TRBD2 matches 10 bases. This CDR3 is 15 amino acids long. Germline trimming cut 3 bases from V and 1 base from J; bases unmatched to any gene: 1. The V gene's germline CDR1 is SGHTA and CDR2 FQGNSA. The CDR3 DNA follows: TGTGCCAGCAGCTTTGGACTAGCGGGCACAGATACGCAGTATTTT. Translated, it gives CASSFGLAGTDTQYF.

This clonotype has at least ten counts. CDR3 nucleotides: TGTGCCAGCAGCGTAGACATGGGGCTTAATTCACCCCTCCACTTT. As protein: CASSVDMGLNSPLHF. The chain employs TRBV9 and TRBJ1-6, with D possibly matching TRBD1 (5 bases). The CDR3 spans 15 residues. V was trimmed by 0 bases and J by 6 bases, leaving 10 bases between them. Germline V gene lookup returns CDR1 SGDLS and CDR2 YYNGEE. The full variable domain, in which reference TRBV9 and TRBJ1-6 provide the parts outside the CDR3, is DSGVTQTPKHLITATGQRVTLRCSPRSGDLSVYWYQQSLDQGLQFLIQYYNGEERAKGNILERFSAQQFPDLHSELNLSSLELGDSALYFCASSVDMGLNSPLHFGNGTRLTVT.

This clonotype was observed many times. The gene calls are TRBV5-1 and TRBJ2-3, with 11 bases identical to TRBD1. The CDR3 extends over 15 amino acids. V was clipped by 4 bases and J by 5 bases; unmatched bases: 6. The germline V gene encodes CDR1 SGHRS and CDR2 YFSETQ. This CDR3 reads CASSPGQGAGDTQYF. For the CDR3, the DNA is TGCGCCAGCAGCCCCGGACAGGGGGCGGGAGATACGCAGTATTTT. The full variable domain, completed using reference TRBV5-1 and TRBJ2-3, is KAGVTQTPRYLIKTRGQQVTLSCSPISGHRSVSWYQQTPGQGLQFLFEYFSETQRNKGNFPGRFSGRQFSNSRSEMNVSTLELGDSALYLCASSPGQGAGDTQYFGPGTRLTVL.

This clonotype was seen only a few times. The chain couples TRBV28 to TRBJ1-6; D not resolved. This CDR3 spans 14 amino acids. Germline lookup yields CDR1 MDHEN and CDR2 SYDVKM. V was shortened by 7 bases and J by 10 bases, with 17 bases between the two germline ends. CDR3 amino acids: CASTHGGTESPLHF. The CDR3 nucleotides are TGTGCCAGCACCCACGGAGGAACAGAGTCACCCCTCCACTTT.

This clonotype was counted only a few times. This chain connects TRBV9 to TRBJ2-1; a weak D match, TRBD1 (6 bases). The CDR3 runs 16 residues. Germline V CDR1 and CDR2: SGDLS, YYNGEE. V lost 4 bases and J lost 0, with 14 bases in between. CDR3 protein: CASSSRGDNSYNEQFF. The DNA of the CDR3 is TGTGCCAGCAGCTCCCGTGGGGACAACTCCTACAATGAGCAGTTCTTC.

In its sample, this clonotype was seen a few times. The chain has TRBV5-1 and TRBJ2-5; D gene uncertain. Looked up from germline, CDR1 is SGHRS and CDR2 is YFSETQ. Trimming removed 2 bases from V and 5 bases from J, with 13 bases in between. The CDR3 is 14 residues long. Here the CDR3 reads CASSFGPGRETQYF. As DNA, the CDR3 is TGCGCCAGCAGCTTCGGGCCCGGGCGGGAGACCCAGTACTTC.

Points on this clonotype: Its ends do not fully match the called genes, so a read error is possible. This chain connects TRBV28 to TRBJ2-5; the D is unclear. This CDR3 is 10 amino acids long. Germline V gene data show CDR1 as MDHEN and CDR2 as SYDVKM. The CDR3 reads CATRRESQYF. CDR3 nucleotide sequence: TGTGCCACCAGAAGAGAGTCCCAGTACTTC.

This clonotype has at least ten counts. CDR3 loop: CASSEQPTDTQYF. The CDR3 coding sequence is TGTGCCAGCAGTGAACAACCAACAGATACGCAGTATTTT. This rearrangement joins TRBV6-4 to TRBJ2-3; D is unclear. The germline V and J ends were trimmed by 3 bases and 3 bases, with 7 bases remaining between them. CDR1 and CDR2 from the germline V gene are MRHNA and SNTAGT. The CDR3 is made up of 13 amino acids.

There are many counts of this clonotype. The chain links TRBV4-3 to TRBJ2-3, with TRBD2 matching over 10 bases. J lost 8 bases, V lost 0 bases, and 11 bases had no gene match. CDR1 and CDR2 from the germline V gene are LGHNA and YSLEER. The CDR3 is made up of 17 amino acids. CDR3: CASSQESSSGGAGTQYF. In DNA form, the CDR3 reads TGCGCCAGCAGCCAAGAATCCTCAAGCGGGGGGGCCGGTACGCAGTATTTT.

The sample holds a few counts of this clonotype. The V and J genes are TRBV5-1 and TRBJ2-2; D gene ambiguous. Trimming left V 0 bases short and J 6 bases short, with 9 bases between. The CDR3 runs to 14 residues. From germline, CDR1 is SGHRS and CDR2 YFSETQ. The CDR3 here is CASSLELRPGELFF. The CDR3 DNA is TGCGCCAGCAGCTTGGAACTCCGCCCCGGGGAGCTGTTTTTT.

Ten or more counts support this clonotype. This chain connects TRBV29-1 to TRBJ1-1; the D is unclear. The CDR3 loop spans 12 amino acids. CDR1 is SQVTM, CDR2 ANQGSEA, per germline. V shed 6 bases and J shed 5 bases, with 13 bases lying between them. DNA of the CDR3: TGCAGCGTCGGACGCGGCGGGACTGAAGCTTTCTTT. Its translation is CSVGRGGTEAFF.

V gene TRBV4-1 combines with J gene TRBJ1-1; 7 bases match TRBD1. J gave up 6 bases and V 2 bases, and 3 bases lay outside the gene matches. Germline values: CDR1 MGHRA, CDR2 YSYEKL. This CDR3 has 13 amino acids. CDR3 sequence (DNA): TGCGCCAGCAGCCAATCCCAGGGGGCTGAAGCTTTCTTT. It encodes CASSQSQGAEAFF.